This TCR beta chain was sequenced in a study of shared clonotypes between healthy human individuals. Between the trimmed V and J ends, which lost 8 bases and 4 bases, there was a span of 9 bases. The V gene's germline CDR1 is LNHDA and CDR2 SQIVND (reference sequence). The CDR3 has 12 residues. TCRdb's table, derived via immunoSEQ multiplex PCR, lists solely in-frame clones and lacks some. The table shows some 1.5 million clones, with roughly 95% occurring only once. This sequence joins TRBV19 and TRBJ2-1; D unclear. Sequencing input: naive CD4+ T cells sorted from blood. Subset denoted: CD45RA+ positively selected. This receptor was obtained from a man aged 30-40 years in good health. In DNA, the CDR3 is TGTGCCAGTGGCATACCTTACAATGAGCAGTTCTTC. This translates into CASGIPYNEQFF.